This T cell receptor beta chain stems from a study of blood T cell repertoires in COVID-19. At the level of the study: T cells, B-cell-depleted T cells, or PBMCs supplied cDNA or gDNA.

Per the original data handling: Amplifying reference gene primers gave estimates of nucleated cell counts. Assay: immunoSEQ multiplex PCR; the TCRdb copy retains only in-frame clones and omits some. V and J calls and clone size are copied from that table; D and trimming were computed from the DNA. Found here are approximately 350,000 clones, about 83% of them singletons; the top ten hold 2.5% to 3%. V lost 5 bases, J lost 0 bases, and 9 bases stayed unmatched. Germline V gives CDR1 LNHDA, CDR2 SQIVND (reference sequence). This CDR3 is built from 16 residues. Sequencing was done on a sample of peripheral blood. This chain joins TRBV19 and TRBJ1-1, with 7 bases lining up with TRBD1. The TCR comes from a man aged 30 to 45 with active or convalescent COVID-19. The CDR3, as DNA: TGTGCCAGTAGTCCCTACAGGGGCACCATGAACACTGAAGCTTTCTTT. This codes for CASSPYRGTMNTEAFF.